The clone carrying this T cell receptor (beta chain) was picked up one time. As yet, its antigen is unknown. Naive CD45RA+ and memory CD45RA-negative subsets were split from CD4+ cells. The data are from a study of shared clonotypes between healthy human individuals. Study findings and constraints: Clonotypes not shared had lower generation probabilities than those common to all four donors.

For each subset, genomic DNA was distributed in equal portions over several immunoSEQ plates. The repertoire was sequenced with immunoSEQ multiplex PCR; TCRdb's copy has only in-frame clones and lacks some. The data contain 2 million to 2.5 million clones, about nine tenths of them singletons. The V and J ends lost 7 bases and 1 base respectively, with 15 bases between them. This CDR3 contains 15 residues. Germline lookup yields CDR1 SGHNT and CDR2 YYREEE (reference sequence). The rearrangement uses TRBV5-4 and TRBJ2-1; D remains unclear. Sequenced input: naive CD4+ T cells from PBMCs. Subset of the sample: CD45RA+ positively selected. The source of this sequence is a man aged 18 to 29 in good health. Some clones in this sample may be carry-over from other donors' samples. CDR3 region: CASFLSGFSYNEQFF. The CDR3 region has the DNA TGTGCCAGCTTTCTGTCGGGTTTTTCCTACAATGAGCAGTTCTTC.